The text below deals with one T cell receptor beta chain. The source of the sample is a study of human T cells and chemical hapten exposure. Looking at the study overall: Patients, chiefly female, had alopecia areata, totalis or universalis.

Time point here: patch test 1, 2 weeks after DPC sensitization. Regarding treatment: therapeutic diphenylcyclopropenone sensitization with weekly scalp DPC. Using its own MiXCR run on the RACE reads, TCRdb lists one record per CDR3 protein. The sample includes fewer than 200,000 distinct CDR3 sequences, around 24% of them seen just once. Sequenced here: whole blood, sampled in connection with sensitization to the hapten diphenylcyclopropenone (DPC). The TCR comes from a woman aged 45-65 years with alopecia areata. Some clones in this sample may be carry-over from other donors' samples.

The CDR3: CASSLHTGGTEAFF. The CDR3 nucleotides are TGTGCCAGCAGCCTACACACAGGGGGCACTGAAGCTTTCTTT. The rearrangement uses TRBV7-9 and TRBJ1-1, with 8 bases fitting TRBD1. V shed 5 bases, J shed 4 bases, and the junction held 6 bases outside the gene matches. The V gene's germline CDR1 is SEHNR and CDR2 FQNEAQ (reference sequence). The CDR3 runs 14 residues.